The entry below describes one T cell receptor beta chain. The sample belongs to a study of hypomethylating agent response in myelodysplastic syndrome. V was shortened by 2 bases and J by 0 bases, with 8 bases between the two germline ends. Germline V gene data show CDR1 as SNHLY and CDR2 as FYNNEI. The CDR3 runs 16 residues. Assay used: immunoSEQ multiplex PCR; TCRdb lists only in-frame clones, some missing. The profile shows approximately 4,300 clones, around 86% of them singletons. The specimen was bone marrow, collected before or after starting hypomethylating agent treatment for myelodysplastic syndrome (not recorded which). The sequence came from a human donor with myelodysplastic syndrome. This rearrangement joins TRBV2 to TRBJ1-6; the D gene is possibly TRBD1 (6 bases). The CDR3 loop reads CASSEQGSSYNSPLHF. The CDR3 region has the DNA TGTGCCAGCAGTGAACAGGGGAGCTCCTATAATTCACCCCTCCACTTT.